This TCR beta chain was captured by sequencing in a study of blood T cell repertoires in COVID-19. Study details: The United States, Italy and Spain supplied acute and convalescent COVID-19 samples. Sample material is recorded as cDNA or gDNA derived from T cells, B-cell-depleted T cells, or PBMCs.

In the authors' workflow: Estimation of nucleated cell counts was performed using reference gene primer amplification. Generated by immunoSEQ multiplex PCR, the TCRdb table keeps only in-frame clones and is missing some. The V and J calls and the clone size are those of that table, but D and trimming were determined from the DNA. The table shows around 170,000 clones, with about 88% occurring only once. Per the germline V gene, CDR1 is LNHDA and CDR2 is SQIVND (reference sequence). V was clipped by 4 bases and J by 0 bases; unmatched bases: 1. There are 15 residues in the CDR3. The chain links TRBV19 to TRBJ1-5, with TRBD1 matching over 9 bases. The sequence was obtained from a man aged 25-45 years with active or convalescent COVID-19. What was sequenced was peripheral blood. This CDR3 is CASSTTGGSNQPQHF. CDR3 bases: TGTGCCAGTAGTACGACAGGGGGTAGCAATCAGCCCCAGCATTTT.